This TCR beta chain was documented in a study of blood T cell repertoires in COVID-19. Some clones are missing from TCRdb's copy, which holds only in-frame ones; the method was immunoSEQ multiplex PCR. The sample has 90,000 to 110,000 clones; roughly 75% are singletons. This CDR3 region has 15 residues. Looked up from germline, CDR1 is SGHNT and CDR2 is YYREEE (reference sequence). After removal of 4 bases from V and 7 bases from J, the junction contained 6 bases not matched to a gene. This chain joins TRBV5-4 and TRBJ1-4; 11 nucleotides line up with TRBD1. The receptor comes from a human donor in a cohort sampled during active or convalescent COVID-19. The sequencing sample was made of peripheral blood. The CDR3 sequence is CASSERTGGGEKLFF. Here the CDR3 DNA reads TGTGCCAGCAGCGAACGGACAGGGGGCGGTGAAAAACTGTTTTTT. Based on the CDR3 plus reference TRBV5-4 and TRBJ1-4, the full variable domain is ETGVTQSPTHLIKTRGQQVTLRCSSQSGHNTVSWYQQALGQGPQFIFQYYREEENGRGNFPPRFSGLQFPNYSSELNVNALELDDSALYLCASSERTGGGEKLFFGSGTQLSVL.